These 13 T cell receptor beta chains originate from one sample sequenced in a study of T cells in Graves' hyperthyroidism and ophthalmopathy. Amplified TCR beta CDR3 regions derived from RNA transcripts. The TCR CDR3 was amplified in a first-round RT-PCR using the HTBI primer set. TCRdb redid the calling of the multiplex PCR reads with MiXCR, one entry per CDR3 protein. The data contain some 510,000 distinct CDR3 sequences, less than 25% of them singletons. The specimen was blood. These receptors were collected from a man aged 18 to 30 with Graves' hyperthyroidism.

In this sample, this clonotype turned up many times. V is TRBV6-1 and J is TRBJ1-1; no reliable D call. Deletions cut 7 bases from V and 4 bases from J, with 16 bases between. Germline V gene sequence: CDR1 MNHNS, CDR2 SASEGT. The CDR3 is 14 amino acids. CDR3 sequence: CASTPVGVVTEAFF. The CDR3 region has the DNA TGTGCCAGCACTCCGGTCGGGGTGGTCACTGAAGCTTTCTTT.

This clonotype was detected only a few times. The V gene is TRBV7-3, the J gene TRBJ2-5; TRBD2 matches 13 bases. With V trimmed by 5 bases and J by 1 base, 4 bases remained unmatched. The CDR3 loop spans 16 amino acids. The germline V gene has CDR1 SGHTA and CDR2 FQGTGA. The CDR3 DNA reads as TGTGCCAGCAGCGACGGGACTAGCGGGATCCAAGAGACCCAGTACTTC. Its translation is CASSDGTSGIQETQYF. Full variable domain (missing parts from reference TRBV7-3 and TRBJ2-5): GAGVSQTPSNKVTEKGKYVELRCDPISGHTALYWYRQSLGQGPEFLIYFQGTGAADDSGLPNDRFFAVRPEGSVSTLKIQRTERGDSAVYLCASSDGTSGIQETQYFGPGTRLLVL.

As regards this clonotype: At one boundary the junction diverges from the germline segment, which might be a read error. This chain uses TRBV12-3 or TRBV12-4 with TRBJ1-2; tentatively, D is TRBD1 (5 bases). CDR3 size: 9 residues. In DNA form, the CDR3 reads TGTGCCAGCAGTTTCCCCACAGGTTTC. The encoded protein is CASSFPTGF.

This clonotype was counted at least ten times. The CDR3 region is CASSRYDIPNTEAFF. CDR3 sequence (DNA): TGTGCCAGCAGCCGTTACGACATCCCGAACACTGAAGCTTTCTTT. The chain uses TRBV7-9 and TRBJ1-1; D is uncertain. V lost 5 bases and J 1 base, leaving 14 bases between the germline ends. The CDR3 is 15 residues long. Looked up from germline, CDR1 is SEHNR and CDR2 is FQNEAQ (reference sequence). Full variable domain (rest looked up from reference TRBV7-9 and TRBJ1-1): DTGVSQNPRHKITKRGQNVTFRCDPISEHNRLYWYRQTLGQGPEFLTYFQNEAQLEKSRLLSDRFSAERPKGSFSTLEIQRTEQGDSAMYLCASSRYDIPNTEAFFGQGTRLTVV.

This clonotype has at least ten counts. The chain combines TRBV12-5 with TRBJ2-2; possible D gene TRBD2, 5 bases. This CDR3 is built from 16 residues. Germline V gene lookup returns CDR1 LGHNT and CDR2 FRNRAP. V was clipped by 5 bases and J by 6 bases, with 19 bases between them. The CDR3 bases are TGTGCTAGTGGTGCGGGCCCCACGGTGTTTGCCGGGGAGCTGTTTTTT. Translated, it gives CASGAGPTVFAGELFF. The entire variable domain, with the rest obtained from reference TRBV12-5 and TRBJ2-2, is as follows: DARVTQTPRHKVTEMGQEVTMRCQPILGHNTVFWYRQTMMQGLELLAYFRNRAPLDDSGMPKDRFSAEMPDATLATLKIQPSEPRDSAVYFCASGAGPTVFAGELFFGEGSRLTVL.

There are a few counts of this clonotype. The rearrangement links TRBV11-2 to TRBJ2-2, with 10 nucleotides matching TRBD2. Germline V gene lookup returns CDR1 SGHAT and CDR2 FQNNGV. V lost 3 bases to trimming and J lost 4 bases; unmatched junction nucleotides: 2. The CDR3 length is 15 residues. The CDR3 DNA is TGTGCCAGCAGCTTCGGACTAGCGGCCACCGGGGAGCTGTTTTTT. Its translation: CASSFGLAATGELFF.

Many counts were recorded for this clonotype. The gene calls are TRBV6-5 and TRBJ1-2; the D is unclear. Trimming took off 0 bases at V and 5 bases at J, with 13 bases between the two ends. This CDR3 region has 15 residues. Germline loops: CDR1 MNHEY, CDR2 SVGAGI. The CDR3 DNA reads as TGTGCCAGCAGTTACTCGCCGGCCGGTCCATATGGCTACACCTTC. This gives the protein CASSYSPAGPYGYTF.

V is TRBV5-1 and J is TRBJ1-1; the D is unclear. CDR1 and CDR2 (germline): SGHRS, YFSETQ. CDR3 length: 12 amino acids. V was pared by 2 bases and J by 8 bases, with 10 bases between. The CDR3 sequence: CASSFFGGEAFF. For the CDR3, the DNA is TGCGCCAGCAGCTTTTTTGGAGGGGAAGCTTTCTTT. Combining the CDR3 with reference TRBV5-1 and TRBJ1-1 gives the whole variable domain KAGVTQTPRYLIKTRGQQVTLSCSPISGHRSVSWYQQTPGQGLQFLFEYFSETQRNKGNFPGRFSGRQFSNSRSEMNVSTLELGDSALYLCASSFFGGEAFFGQGTRLTVV.

At least ten counts were recorded for this clonotype. This rearrangement joins TRBV11-1 to TRBJ2-7; 7 positions agree with TRBD2. CDR1 is SGHAT and CDR2 is FQDESV in the germline V gene (reference sequence). This CDR3 comprises 14 residues. V shed 4 bases and J 3 bases; nucleotides not matched to a gene: 6. This CDR3 is CASSSRDYNYEQYF. DNA of the CDR3: TGTGCCAGCAGCTCACGGGACTACAACTACGAGCAGTACTTC. The entire variable domain, with the rest obtained from reference TRBV11-1 and TRBJ2-7, is as follows: EAEVAQSPRYKITEKSQAVAFWCDPISGHATLYWYRQILGQGPELLVQFQDESVVDDSQLPKDRFSAERLKGVDSTLKIQPAELGDSAMYLCASSSRDYNYEQYFGPGTRLTVT.

With regard to this clonotype: Compared with germline, one end of the junction differs, possibly owing to a read error. The gene calls are TRBV28 and TRBJ1-2, with a weak D call TRBD1 (5 bases). Germline CDR1 reads MDHEN; CDR2 reads SYDVKM. The length of the CDR3 is 13 residues. The CDR3 loop reads CVSSSKAGYGYTF. The CDR3 region has the DNA TGTGTCAGCAGTTCGAAAGCAGGGTATGGCTACACCTTC.

This clonotype appeared many times. This chain links TRBV20-1 with TRBJ1-5, with D possibly being TRBD1 (5 bases). Germline V lookup: CDR1 DFQATT, CDR2 SNEGSKA (reference sequence). The CDR3 sequence is 14 residues long. Trimming cost V 6 bases and J 7 bases, with 19 bases left between them. The CDR3 sequence is CSAAGPRFQQPQHF. CDR3 DNA sequence: TGCAGTGCCGCGGGACCGCGATTCCAGCAGCCCCAGCATTTT.

At least ten counts were recorded for this clonotype. The chain recombines TRBV28 with TRBJ2-2; 7 bases map to TRBD1. The CDR3 has 14 amino acids. The V gene's germline CDR1 is MDHEN and CDR2 SYDVKM. The ends lost 0 bases at V and 5 bases at J; junction bases unmatched: 0. The CDR3 region is CASSLWGQTGELFF. The CDR3 region has the DNA TGTGCCAGCAGTTTATGGGGACAGACCGGGGAGCTGTTTTTT.

This clonotype was counted only a few times. The DNA for the CDR3 is TGTGCCTGGAGTTTAACAGGGAGGGATTCACCCCTCCACTTT. This sequence encodes CAWSLTGRDSPLHF. The rearrangement links TRBV30 to TRBJ1-6; weak D call: TRBD1 (6 bases). The germline CDR1 and CDR2 sequences are GTSNPN and SVGIG (reference sequence). Between the trimmed V and J ends, which lost 2 bases and 8 bases, there was a span of 13 bases. The CDR3 has 14 amino acids.